This T cell receptor beta chain was sequenced in a study of blood T cell repertoires in COVID-19. At the level of the study: Whether acute or convalescent, the COVID-19 samples came from the United States, Italy and Spain. T cells, B-cell-depleted T cells, or PBMCs provided the cDNA or gDNA that served as material.

V lost 2 bases and J lost 1; bases outside the gene matches: 4. Per the germline V gene, CDR1 is SGHRS and CDR2 is YFSETQ. This CDR3 spans 15 amino acids. Per the original data handling: From reference gene primer amplification, estimates of nucleated cell counts were derived. Using immunoSEQ multiplex PCR, the repertoire was profiled, and TCRdb retains in-frame clones only, with some absent. V and J calls and clone size follow that table, whereas D and trimming were derived from the DNA. Among approximately 200,000 clones listed, roughly 86% were seen once. The clonotype comes from an older woman with acute or convalescent COVID-19. The V and J genes are TRBV5-1 and TRBJ2-7; 9 nucleotides line up with TRBD1. Source material: peripheral blood. CDR3 nucleotides: TGCGCCAGCAGCTTCTTGGACAGGGGATCCTACGAGCAGTACTTC. Translated: CASSFLDRGSYEQYF.